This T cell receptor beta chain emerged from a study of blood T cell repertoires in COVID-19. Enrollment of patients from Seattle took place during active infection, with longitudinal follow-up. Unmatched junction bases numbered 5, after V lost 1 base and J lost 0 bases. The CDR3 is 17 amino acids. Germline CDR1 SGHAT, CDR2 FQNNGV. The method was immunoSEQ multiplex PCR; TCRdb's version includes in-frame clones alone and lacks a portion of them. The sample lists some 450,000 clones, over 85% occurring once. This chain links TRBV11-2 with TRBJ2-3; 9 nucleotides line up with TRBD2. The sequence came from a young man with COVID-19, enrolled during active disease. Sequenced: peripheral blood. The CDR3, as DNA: TGTGCCAGCAGCTTAGTTTCTAGCGGGGTTAGCACAGATACGCAGTATTTT. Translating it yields CASSLVSSGVSTDTQYF. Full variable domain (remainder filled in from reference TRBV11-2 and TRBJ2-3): EAGVAQSPRYKIIEKRQSVAFWCNPISGHATLYWYQQILGQGPKLLIQFQNNGVVDDSQLPKDRFSAERLKGVDSTLKIQPAKLEDSAVYLCASSLVSSGVSTDTQYFGPGTRLTVL.